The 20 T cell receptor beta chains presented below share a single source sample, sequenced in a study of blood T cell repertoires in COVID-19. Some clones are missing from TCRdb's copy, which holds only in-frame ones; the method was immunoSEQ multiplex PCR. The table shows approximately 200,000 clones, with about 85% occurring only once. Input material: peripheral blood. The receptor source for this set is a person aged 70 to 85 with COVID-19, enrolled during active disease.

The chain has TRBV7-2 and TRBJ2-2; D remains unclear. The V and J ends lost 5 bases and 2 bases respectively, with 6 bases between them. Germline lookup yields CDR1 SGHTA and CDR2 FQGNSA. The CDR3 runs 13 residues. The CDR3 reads CASSHSNTGELFF. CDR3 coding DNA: TGTGCCAGCAGCCACAGTAACACCGGGGAGCTGTTTTTT. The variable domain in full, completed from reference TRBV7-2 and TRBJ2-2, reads GAGVSQSPSNKVTEKGKDVELRCDPISGHTALYWYRQSLGQGLEFLIYFQGNSAPDKSGLPSDRFSAERTGGSVSTLTIQRTQQEDSAVYLCASSHSNTGELFFGEGSRLTVL.

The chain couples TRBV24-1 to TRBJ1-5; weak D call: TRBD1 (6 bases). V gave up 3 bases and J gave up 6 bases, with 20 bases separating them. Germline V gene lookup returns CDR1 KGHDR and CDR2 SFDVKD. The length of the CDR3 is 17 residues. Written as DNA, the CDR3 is TGTGCCACCAGTGATCCTACGGGGGGCGAAGCTGGTCAGCCCCAGCATTTT. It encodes CATSDPTGGEAGQPQHF.

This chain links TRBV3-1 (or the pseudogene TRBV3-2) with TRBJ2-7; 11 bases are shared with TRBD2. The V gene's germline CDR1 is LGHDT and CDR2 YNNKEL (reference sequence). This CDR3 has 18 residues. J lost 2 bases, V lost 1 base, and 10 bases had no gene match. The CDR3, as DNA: TGTGCCAGCAGCCAAGTCCATACTAGCGGGAGTTTCCCCTACGAGCAGTACTTC. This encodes CASSQVHTSGSFPYEQYF.

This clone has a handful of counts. The CDR3 DNA is TGTGCCACCAGCCAGACGAGGCTCAACACCGGGGAGCTGTTTTTT. It yields the protein CATSQTRLNTGELFF. The chain carries TRBV15 and TRBJ2-2; D ambiguous. This CDR3 comprises 15 residues. V lost 5 bases and J lost 2, with 12 bases in between. Germline V gene sequence: CDR1 LNHNV, CDR2 YYDKDF (reference sequence).

CDR3 in DNA: TGTGCCACCAGCAAAGGTGGGGGGCGGGGGAAGAACACTGAAGCTTTCTTT. This encodes CATSKGGGRGKNTEAFF. The chain couples TRBV15 to TRBJ1-1; possibly TRBD1 for D (6 bases). Germline CDR1 reads LNHNV; CDR2 reads YYDKDF (reference sequence). V shed 4 bases and J shed 1 base, with 19 bases lying between them. The CDR3 length is 17 residues.

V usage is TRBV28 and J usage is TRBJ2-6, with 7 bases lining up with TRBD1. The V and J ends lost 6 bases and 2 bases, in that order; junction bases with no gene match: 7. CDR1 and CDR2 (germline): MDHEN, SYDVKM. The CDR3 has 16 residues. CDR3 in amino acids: CASRYDRATGANVLTF. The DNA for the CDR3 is TGTGCCAGCAGATATGACAGGGCTACTGGGGCCAACGTCCTGACTTTC.

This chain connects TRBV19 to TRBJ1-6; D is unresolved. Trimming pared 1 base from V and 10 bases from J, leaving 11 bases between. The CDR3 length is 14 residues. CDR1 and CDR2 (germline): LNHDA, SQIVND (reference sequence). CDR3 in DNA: TGTGCCAGTAGTATAGTACGGGGAGAATCACCCCTCCACTTT. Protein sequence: CASSIVRGESPLHF. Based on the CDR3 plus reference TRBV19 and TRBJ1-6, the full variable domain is DGGITQSPKYLFRKEGQNVTLSCEQNLNHDAMYWYRQDPGQGLRLIYYSQIVNDFQKGDIAEGYSVSREKKESFPLTVTSAQKNPTAFYLCASSIVRGESPLHFGNGTRLTVT.

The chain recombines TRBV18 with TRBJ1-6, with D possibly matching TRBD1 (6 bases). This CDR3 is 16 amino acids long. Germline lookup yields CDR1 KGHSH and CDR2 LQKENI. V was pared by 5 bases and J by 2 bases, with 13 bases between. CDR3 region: CASSTTGFPYNSPLHF. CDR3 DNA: TGTGCCAGCTCAACCACAGGGTTTCCCTATAATTCACCCCTCCACTTT.

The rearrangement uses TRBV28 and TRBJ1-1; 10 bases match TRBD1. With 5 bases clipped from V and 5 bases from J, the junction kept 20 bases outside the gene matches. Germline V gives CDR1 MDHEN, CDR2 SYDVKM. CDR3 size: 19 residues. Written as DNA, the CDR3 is TGTGCCAGCAGTATCCTTATGGGGACAGGGGTTCGATCGAGGACTGAAGCTTTCTTT. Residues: CASSILMGTGVRSRTEAFF.

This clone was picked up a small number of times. DNA of the CDR3: TGTGCCTGGAGTGCCATCAGGGGTTCTAATGAAAAACTGTTTTTT. Translated, it gives CAWSAIRGSNEKLFF. This sequence joins TRBV30 and TRBJ1-4, with D possibly TRBD1 on 6 matching bases. Germline-derived CDR1 and CDR2 are GTSNPN and SVGIG (reference sequence). The CDR3 totals 15 residues. Between the trimmed V and J ends, which lost 1 base and 3 bases, there was a span of 12 bases.

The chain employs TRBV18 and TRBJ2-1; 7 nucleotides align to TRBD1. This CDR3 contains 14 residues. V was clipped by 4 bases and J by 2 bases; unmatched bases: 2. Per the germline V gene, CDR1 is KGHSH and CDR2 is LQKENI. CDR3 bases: TGTGCCAGCTCACTTCAGGGGGCCTACAATGAGCAGTTCTTC. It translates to CASSLQGAYNEQFF. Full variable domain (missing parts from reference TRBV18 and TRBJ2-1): NAGVMQNPRHLVRRRGQEARLRCSPMKGHSHVYWYRQLPEEGLKFMVYLQKENIIDESGMPKERFSAEFPKEGPSILRIQQVVRGDSAAYFCASSLQGAYNEQFFGPGTRLTVL.

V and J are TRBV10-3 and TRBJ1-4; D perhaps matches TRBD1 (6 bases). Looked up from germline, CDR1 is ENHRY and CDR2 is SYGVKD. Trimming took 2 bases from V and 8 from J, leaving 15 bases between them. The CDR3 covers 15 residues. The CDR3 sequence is CAISEQGSAAEKLFF. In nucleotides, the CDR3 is TGTGCCATCAGTGAGCAGGGGAGTGCTGCGGAAAAACTGTTTTTT.

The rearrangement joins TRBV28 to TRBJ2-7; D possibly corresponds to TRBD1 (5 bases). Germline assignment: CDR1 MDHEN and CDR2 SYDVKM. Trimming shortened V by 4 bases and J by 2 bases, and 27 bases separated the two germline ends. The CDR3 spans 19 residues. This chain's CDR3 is CASSSLGDFVDTTTYEQYF. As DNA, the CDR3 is TGTGCCAGCAGTTCCCTTGGCGACTTTGTGGACACAACCACCTACGAGCAGTACTTC.

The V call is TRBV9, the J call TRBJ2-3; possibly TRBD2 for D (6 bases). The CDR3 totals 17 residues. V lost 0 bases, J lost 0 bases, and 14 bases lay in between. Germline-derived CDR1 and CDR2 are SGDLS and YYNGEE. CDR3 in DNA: TGTGCCAGCAGCGTAGAGGGAGCGGGTCTGAGCACAGATACGCAGTATTTT. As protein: CASSVEGAGLSTDTQYF.

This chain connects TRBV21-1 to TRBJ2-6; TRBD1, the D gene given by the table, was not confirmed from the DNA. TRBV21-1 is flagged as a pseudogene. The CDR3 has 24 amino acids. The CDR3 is CASSKALGRTGGTNPSPGANVLTF. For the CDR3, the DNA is TGTGCCAGCAGCAAAGCACTCGGCCGGACAGGAGGAACCAACCCCTCTCCTGGGGCCAACGTCCTGACTTTC.

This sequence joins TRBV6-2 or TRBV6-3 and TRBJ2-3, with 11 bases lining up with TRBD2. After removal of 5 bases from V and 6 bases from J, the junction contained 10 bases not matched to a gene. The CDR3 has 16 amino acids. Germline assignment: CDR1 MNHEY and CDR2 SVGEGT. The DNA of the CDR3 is TGTGCCAGCAGTAAGACTAGCGGGGCGCCTCCGGATACGCAGTATTTT. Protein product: CASSKTSGAPPDTQYF.

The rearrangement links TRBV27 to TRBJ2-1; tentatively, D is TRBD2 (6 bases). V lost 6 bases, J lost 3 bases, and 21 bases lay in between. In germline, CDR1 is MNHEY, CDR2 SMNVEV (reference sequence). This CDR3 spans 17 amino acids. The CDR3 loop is CASSYRTGTGGYNEQFF. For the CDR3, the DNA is TGTGCCAGCAGCTACCGAACCGGGACTGGGGGCTACAATGAGCAGTTCTTC.

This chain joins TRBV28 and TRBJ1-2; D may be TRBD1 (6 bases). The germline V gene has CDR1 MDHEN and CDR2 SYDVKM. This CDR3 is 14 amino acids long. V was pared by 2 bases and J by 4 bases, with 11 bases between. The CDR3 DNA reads TGTGCCAGCAGTTTAAACAGGGACATCTATGGCTACACCTTC. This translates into CASSLNRDIYGYTF.

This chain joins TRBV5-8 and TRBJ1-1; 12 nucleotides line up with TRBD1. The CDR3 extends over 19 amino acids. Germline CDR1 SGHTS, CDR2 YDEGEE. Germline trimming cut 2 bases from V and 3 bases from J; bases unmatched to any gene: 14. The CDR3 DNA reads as TGTGCCAGCAGCTTCTATCGGGACAGGGGGCATCCTAAGGACACTGAAGCTTTCTTT. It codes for CASSFYRDRGHPKDTEAFF.

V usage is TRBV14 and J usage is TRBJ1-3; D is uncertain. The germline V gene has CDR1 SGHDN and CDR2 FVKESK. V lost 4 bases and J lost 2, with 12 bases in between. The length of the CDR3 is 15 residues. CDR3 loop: CASSPPGRAGNTIYF. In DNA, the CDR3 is TGTGCCAGCAGCCCCCCGGGAAGGGCTGGAAACACCATATATTTT.